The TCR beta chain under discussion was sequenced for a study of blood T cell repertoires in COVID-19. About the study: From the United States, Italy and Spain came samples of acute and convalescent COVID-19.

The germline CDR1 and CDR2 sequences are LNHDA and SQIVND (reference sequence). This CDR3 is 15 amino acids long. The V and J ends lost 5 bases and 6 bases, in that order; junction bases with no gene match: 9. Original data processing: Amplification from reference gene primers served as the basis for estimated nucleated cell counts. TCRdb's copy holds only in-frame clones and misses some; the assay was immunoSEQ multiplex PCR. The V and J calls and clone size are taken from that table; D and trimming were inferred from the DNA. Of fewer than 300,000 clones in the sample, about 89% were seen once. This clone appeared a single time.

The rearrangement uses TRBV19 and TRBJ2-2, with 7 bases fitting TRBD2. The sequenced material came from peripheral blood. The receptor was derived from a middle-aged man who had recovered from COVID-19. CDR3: CASSQTSVISGELFF. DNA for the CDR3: TGTGCCAGTAGTCAAACTAGCGTTATATCCGGGGAGCTGTTTTTT.